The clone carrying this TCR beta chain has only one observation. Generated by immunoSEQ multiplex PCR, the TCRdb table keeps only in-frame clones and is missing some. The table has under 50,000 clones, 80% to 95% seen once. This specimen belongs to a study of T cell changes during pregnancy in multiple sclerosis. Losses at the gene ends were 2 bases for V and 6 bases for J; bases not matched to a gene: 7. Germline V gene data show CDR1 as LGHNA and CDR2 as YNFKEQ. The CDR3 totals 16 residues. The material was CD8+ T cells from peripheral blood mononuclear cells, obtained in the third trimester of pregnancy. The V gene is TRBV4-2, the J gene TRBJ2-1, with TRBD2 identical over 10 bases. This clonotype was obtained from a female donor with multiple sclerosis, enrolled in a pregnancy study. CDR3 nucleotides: TGTGCCAGCAGCCAAATGTTTAGGACTAGCGGCAATGAGCAGTTCTTC. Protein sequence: CASSQMFRTSGNEQFF.